A single sample is the source of the 32 T cell receptor beta chains below, sequenced in a study of blood T cell repertoires in COVID-19. Sequencing was performed with immunoSEQ multiplex PCR; in TCRdb, only in-frame clones are kept and a portion is missing. There are almost 55,000 clones in the sample; approximately 90% occur only once, and approximately 8% lies in the top ten. Material for sequencing was peripheral blood. Receptors were obtained from a woman in her thirties or forties with active COVID-19.

The chain recombines TRBV25-1 with TRBJ1-3; 7 bases are a match to TRBD1. The CDR3 covers 16 residues. Looked up from germline, CDR1 is MGHDK and CDR2 is SYGVNS. V lost 4 bases and J lost 0; bases outside the gene matches: 6. Here the CDR3 DNA reads TGTGCCAGCAGTGGATCAGGGGGTCTCTCTGGAAACACCATATATTTT. Residues: CASSGSGGLSGNTIYF.

The chain employs TRBV19 and TRBJ1-2; D possibly corresponds to TRBD1 (6 bases). Trimming took 6 bases from V and 1 from J, leaving 12 bases between them. CDR1 is LNHDA and CDR2 is SQIVND in the germline V gene (reference sequence). This CDR3 region has 14 residues. CDR3 residues: CASRTTRGNYGYTF. CDR3 nucleotide sequence: TGTGCCAGTAGGACGACCAGGGGTAACTATGGCTACACCTTC.

J is TRBJ2-7 and V is TRBV6-2 or TRBV6-3; 12 bases align to TRBD2. CDR1 and CDR2 (germline): MNHEY, SVGEGT. Trimming cost V 5 bases and J 0 bases; bases outside gene matches: 5. This CDR3 has 16 amino acids. The CDR3 loop reads CASSPRGLAGSYEQYF. CDR3 bases: TGTGCCAGCAGTCCGAGGGGACTAGCGGGCTCCTACGAGCAGTACTTC.

This clone was detected only once. This chain connects TRBV3-1 (or the pseudogene TRBV3-2) to TRBJ1-6, with D possibly TRBD1 on 6 matching bases. The CDR3 length is 14 residues. CDR1 LGHDT and CDR2 YNNKEL come from the germline V gene (reference sequence). Trimming took 6 bases from V and 10 from J, leaving 16 bases between them. DNA for the CDR3: TGTGCCAGCAGATTATTTACAGGGAACTCACCCCTCCACTTT. This encodes CASRLFTGNSPLHF.

The V gene is TRBV6-1, the J gene TRBJ1-2; 8 bases fit TRBD1. Germline CDR1 is MNHNS and CDR2 is SASEGT. The CDR3 totals 16 residues. The J segment lost 2 bases and the V segment lost 4 bases, leaving 9 bases of the junction unmatched. CDR3 nucleotides: TGTGCCAGCAGTGCCCCCTTCGGGACAGGCAACTATGGCTACACCTTC. This gives the protein CASSAPFGTGNYGYTF.

The chain recombines TRBV14 with TRBJ2-2; the match to TRBD1 covers 8 bases. Trimming removed 3 bases from V and 1 base from J; junction bases left unmatched: 13. Per germline, CDR1 SGHDN and CDR2 FVKESK. This CDR3 spans 19 amino acids. The CDR3 nucleotides are TGTGCCAGCAGCCACGTAAATCGCAGGGGGACAGGGAACACCGGGGAGCTGTTTTTT. Its translation: CASSHVNRRGTGNTGELFF.

The genes are TRBV6-5 and TRBJ2-7, with TRBD1 identical over 11 bases. CDR3 length: 14 amino acids. Trimming took 8 bases from V and 7 from J; bases not matched to a gene: 10. CDR1 is MNHEY and CDR2 is SVGAGI in the germline V gene. The CDR3 nucleotides are TGTGCCAGCGCTTTTGGACAGGGGGCTGAGGAGCAGTACTTC. This gives the protein CASAFGQGAEEQYF.

The chain has TRBV29-1 and TRBJ1-4; D call uncertain. CDR1 and CDR2 from the germline V gene are SQVTM and ANQGSEA. The CDR3 consists of 13 residues. V was cut by 6 bases and J by 7 bases, with 15 bases left in between. The CDR3 sequence: CSVKQTGFEKLFF. For the CDR3, the DNA is TGCAGCGTGAAGCAGACTGGGTTTGAAAAACTGTTTTTT.

The chain is built from TRBV5-1 and TRBJ2-6, with D perhaps matching TRBD1 (5 bases). Germline V gives CDR1 SGHRS, CDR2 YFSETQ. V dropped 4 bases and J dropped 4 bases, with 12 bases sitting between them. There are 15 residues in the CDR3. DNA of the CDR3: TGCGCCAGCAGCCCAGACAGCTCCGGGGCCAACGTCCTGACTTTC. Translating gives CASSPDSSGANVLTF.

V and J are TRBV6-5 and TRBJ2-2, with 8 bases aligning to TRBD1. CDR3 length equals 14 residues. Looked up from germline, CDR1 is MNHEY and CDR2 is SVGAGI. V lost 10 bases to trimming and J lost 3 bases; unmatched junction nucleotides: 7. CDR3 bases: TGTGCCACCCAAAGGGGACAGGACACCGGGGAGCTGTTTTTT. Translated, it gives CATQRGQDTGELFF.

The CDR3, as DNA: TGCGCCAGCAGCCCCGGACAGGGAAGAGGGAACACTGAAGCTTTCTTT. As protein: CASSPGQGRGNTEAFF. This chain links TRBV4-3 with TRBJ1-1; 8 bases are shared with TRBD1. This CDR3 comprises 16 residues. J was trimmed by 1 base and V by 4 bases; bases with no gene match: 8. The germline V gene encodes CDR1 LGHNA and CDR2 YSLEER.

This rearrangement joins TRBV2 to TRBJ1-1; 7 bases fit TRBD1. This CDR3 is built from 14 residues. V lost 6 bases and J lost 0; bases outside the gene matches: 4. The germline V gene has CDR1 SNHLY and CDR2 FYNNEI. Written as DNA, the CDR3 is TGTGCCAGCAGCCCACAGGGGATGAACACTGAAGCTTTCTTT. Encoded protein: CASSPQGMNTEAFF.

The chain links TRBV6-2 or TRBV6-3 to TRBJ1-1, with no clear D. V lost 5 bases, J lost 10 bases, and 20 bases lay in between. Germline V lookup: CDR1 MNHEY, CDR2 SVGEGT. The CDR3 runs 14 residues. The chain's CDR3 is CASSQLDKLSGAFF. The CDR3, as DNA: TGTGCCAGCAGTCAACTTGACAAGCTAAGTGGAGCTTTCTTT.

This chain uses TRBV9 with TRBJ2-2; a weak D match, TRBD1 (6 bases). This CDR3 has 12 amino acids. V was trimmed by 3 bases and J by 9 bases, leaving 9 bases between them. Germline assignment: CDR1 SGDLS and CDR2 YYNGEE. As DNA, the CDR3 is TGTGCCAGCAGCGCGACAGGCTGGGAGCTGTTTTTT. Translating gives CASSATGWELFF.

The rearrangement links TRBV5-4 to TRBJ2-6; no definite D call. The CDR3 is made up of 15 amino acids. Germline CDR1 reads SGHNT; CDR2 reads YYREEE (reference sequence). V shed 2 bases and J shed 0 bases, with 6 bases lying between them. CDR3 DNA sequence: TGTGCCAGCAGCTTAGCAGGCTCTGGGGCCAACGTCCTGACTTTC. Its translation is CASSLAGSGANVLTF.

The genes are TRBV21-1 and TRBJ1-1; the listed D gene, TRBD1, was not tested against the DNA. TRBV21-1 is an annotated pseudogene. CDR3 length: 16 amino acids. CDR3 protein: CASSDPDRGHRSEAFF. The CDR3 coding sequence is TGTGCCAGCAGCGACCCGGACAGGGGGCATCGGTCTGAAGCTTTCTTT.

V is TRBV19 and J is TRBJ1-4; a weak D match, TRBD1 (6 bases). The CDR3 is 19 amino acids. The V end lost 2 bases, the J end lost 0 bases, and 19 bases lay between the germline ends. Germline CDR1 reads LNHDA; CDR2 reads SQIVND (reference sequence). CDR3 region: CASSIPGGAPPTTNEKLFF. The CDR3 DNA is TGTGCCAGTAGTATACCCGGGGGGGCTCCACCAACAACTAATGAAAAACTGTTTTTT.

V and J are TRBV11-3 and TRBJ2-7; D perhaps matches TRBD2 (5 bases). This CDR3 is 16 amino acids long. V was shortened by 4 bases and J by 2 bases, with 18 bases between the two germline ends. Per the germline V gene, CDR1 is SGHNT and CDR2 is YENEEA. CDR3 residues: CASSSEGPRAPYEQYF. The CDR3 coding sequence is TGTGCCAGCAGCTCCGAGGGCCCCAGAGCTCCCTACGAGCAGTACTTC.

The rearrangement uses TRBV3-1 (or the pseudogene TRBV3-2) and TRBJ1-4; 9 nucleotides line up with TRBD1. The V segment lost 1 base and the J segment 8 bases; nucleotides outside the gene matches: 8. The CDR3 sequence is 16 residues long. Per the germline V gene, CDR1 is LGHDT and CDR2 is YNNKEL (reference sequence). CDR3 region: CASSQGTGQGGEKLFF. As DNA, the CDR3 is TGTGCCAGCAGCCAAGGGACGGGACAGGGTGGGGAAAAACTGTTTTTT.

The V call is TRBV12-5, the J call TRBJ2-5; possibly TRBD1 for D (5 bases). This CDR3 has 13 residues. Germline-derived CDR1 and CDR2 are LGHNT and FRNRAP. V shed 6 bases and J shed 5 bases, with 13 bases lying between them. The CDR3 loop reads CASGTGPRETQYF. The CDR3 nucleotides read TGTGCTAGTGGCACAGGTCCTAGGGAGACCCAGTACTTC. Supplemented by reference TRBV12-5 and TRBJ2-5, the full variable domain reads DARVTQTPRHKVTEMGQEVTMRCQPILGHNTVFWYRQTMMQGLELLAYFRNRAPLDDSGMPKDRFSAEMPDATLATLKIQPSEPRDSAVYFCASGTGPRETQYFGPGTRLLVL.

The chain has TRBV5-1 and TRBJ1-1; 7 positions match TRBD1. The CDR3 consists of 15 residues. Germline CDR1 SGHRS, CDR2 YFSETQ. Trimming removed 1 base from V and 5 bases from J; junction bases left unmatched: 8. The CDR3 loop reads CASSLRAADRTEAFF. The DNA for the CDR3 is TGCGCCAGCAGCTTGAGGGCCGCGGACAGGACTGAAGCTTTCTTT.

The V call is TRBV3-1 (or the pseudogene TRBV3-2), the J call TRBJ2-1; the match to TRBD2 covers 14 bases. Losses at the gene ends were 0 bases for V and 8 bases for J; bases not matched to a gene: 0. This CDR3 is 15 amino acids long. Germline V gene data show CDR1 as LGHDT and CDR2 as YNNKEL (reference sequence). CDR3 DNA: TGTGCCAGCAGCCAAGAGGGACTAGCGGGGGATGAGCAGTTCTTC. Its translation: CASSQEGLAGDEQFF.

The chain combines TRBV18 with TRBJ2-6, with a weak D call TRBD2 (7 bases). With 1 base removed from V and 0 bases from J, the gap between germline ends came to 22 bases. Germline V gene sequence: CDR1 KGHSH, CDR2 LQKENI. The CDR3 is 21 residues long. The CDR3 nucleotides are TGTGCCAGCTCACCACGATCCGGGGCAGGGGACTATAGCTCTGGGGCCAACGTCCTGACTTTC. Amino acid sequence: CASSPRSGAGDYSSGANVLTF. Filled out from reference TRBV18 and TRBJ2-6, the complete variable domain reads NAGVMQNPRHLVRRRGQEARLRCSPMKGHSHVYWYRQLPEEGLKFMVYLQKENIIDESGMPKERFSAEFPKEGPSILRIQQVVRGDSAAYFCASSPRSGAGDYSSGANVLTFGAGSRLTVL.

The chain carries TRBV5-1 and TRBJ2-2; 8 bases are shared with TRBD2. The germline V gene has CDR1 SGHRS and CDR2 YFSETQ. The length of the CDR3 is 16 residues. V gave up 3 bases and J gave up 8 bases; unmatched junction bases: 12. CDR3 in amino acids: CASSSPGLEGVGELFF. The CDR3 DNA reads as TGCGCCAGCAGCTCCCCGGGACTAGAGGGCGTTGGGGAGCTGTTTTTT.

The rearrangement links TRBV9 to TRBJ2-5, with D perhaps matching TRBD2 (5 bases). Per germline, CDR1 SGDLS and CDR2 YYNGEE. This CDR3 comprises 15 residues. V was clipped by 1 base and J by 5 bases, with 15 bases between them. The CDR3 DNA follows: TGTGCCAGCAGCGTATCTATAGGAGGTAGGGAGACCCAGTACTTC. As protein: CASSVSIGGRETQYF.

This chain uses TRBV4-1 with TRBJ2-5; weak D call: TRBD2 (6 bases). V was cut by 1 base and J by 2 bases, with 11 bases left in between. CDR1 and CDR2 (germline): MGHRA, YSYEKL. This CDR3 is built from 15 residues. The chain's CDR3 is CASSQVSGGQETQYF. The CDR3 DNA follows: TGCGCCAGCAGCCAAGTGTCCGGGGGACAAGAGACCCAGTACTTC.

This chain uses TRBV5-1 with TRBJ1-1; TRBD1 is a possible D gene (6 bases). In germline, CDR1 is SGHRS, CDR2 YFSETQ. This CDR3 comprises 14 residues. V shed 0 bases and J shed 2 bases, with 8 bases lying between them. CDR3 in DNA: TGCGCCAGCAGCTTGGCAGGGGCCAACACTGAAGCTTTCTTT. Translated, it gives CASSLAGANTEAFF.

This chain connects TRBV6-6 to TRBJ1-2, with TRBD1 matching 7 bases. Germline lookup yields CDR1 MNHNY and CDR2 SVGAGI (reference sequence). The CDR3 loop spans 13 amino acids. With 2 bases clipped from V and 6 bases from J, the junction kept 3 bases outside the gene matches. This CDR3 is CASSYGQGDGYTF. The CDR3 DNA reads TGTGCCAGCAGTTACGGGCAGGGGGATGGCTACACCTTC.

The chain recombines TRBV11-3 with TRBJ2-4; 9 bases line up with TRBD1. Germline loops: CDR1 SGHNT, CDR2 YENEEA. The ends lost 3 bases at V and 1 base at J; junction bases unmatched: 7. This CDR3 comprises 17 residues. CDR3 sequence (DNA): TGTGCCAGCAGCTTCCGACCCGGGACAGGGGCCAAAAACATTCAGTACTTC. Translating it yields CASSFRPGTGAKNIQYF.

The chain joins TRBV5-1 to TRBJ1-1; unclear D gene. The CDR3 loop spans 12 amino acids. The germline gives CDR1 SGHRS, CDR2 YFSETQ. Trimming shortened V by 4 bases and J by 5 bases, and 9 bases separated the two germline ends. The CDR3, as DNA: TGCGCCAGCAGCCCGGGATCGACTGAAGCTTTCTTT. The encoded protein is CASSPGSTEAFF.

The chain combines TRBV2 with TRBJ1-6; the match to TRBD1 covers 8 bases. The germline V gene has CDR1 SNHLY and CDR2 FYNNEI. V lost 6 bases, J lost 9 bases, and 16 bases stayed unmatched. The CDR3 is 17 residues long. CDR3 sequence: CASRPNIQGVSGSPLHF. In nucleotides, the CDR3 is TGTGCCAGCAGGCCAAATATACAGGGGGTAAGCGGTTCACCCCTCCACTTT.

A single count supports this clone. The chain recombines TRBV5-1 with TRBJ1-1; D unclear. The CDR3 runs 13 residues. V dropped 0 bases and J dropped 3 bases, with 6 bases sitting between them. Germline values: CDR1 SGHRS, CDR2 YFSETQ. The CDR3 DNA reads TGCGCCAGCAGCTTGGAGGCGGACACTGAAGCTTTCTTT. Its protein is CASSLEADTEAFF.